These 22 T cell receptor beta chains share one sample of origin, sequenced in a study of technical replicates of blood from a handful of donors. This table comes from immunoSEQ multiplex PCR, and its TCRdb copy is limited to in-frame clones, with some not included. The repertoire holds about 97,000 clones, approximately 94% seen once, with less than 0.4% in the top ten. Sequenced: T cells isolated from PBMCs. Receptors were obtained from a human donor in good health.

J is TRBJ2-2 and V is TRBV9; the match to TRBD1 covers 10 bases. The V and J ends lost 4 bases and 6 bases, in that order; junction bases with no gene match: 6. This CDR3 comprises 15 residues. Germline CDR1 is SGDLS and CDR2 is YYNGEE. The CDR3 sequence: CASSITGTGAGELFF. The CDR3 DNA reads TGTGCCAGCAGCATAACCGGGACAGGGGCCGGGGAGCTGTTTTTT.

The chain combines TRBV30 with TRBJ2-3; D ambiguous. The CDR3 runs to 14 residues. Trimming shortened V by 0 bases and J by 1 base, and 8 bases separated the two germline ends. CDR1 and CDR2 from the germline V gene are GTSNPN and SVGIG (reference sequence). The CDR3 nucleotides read TGTGCCTGGAGTGTACTAATCGGCACAGATACGCAGTATTTT. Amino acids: CAWSVLIGTDTQYF. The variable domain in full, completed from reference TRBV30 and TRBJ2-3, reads SQTIHQWPATLVQPVGSPLSLECTVEGTSNPNLYWYRQAAGRGLQLLFYSVGIGQISSEVPQNLSASRPQDRQFILSSKKLLLSDSGFYLCAWSVLIGTDTQYFGPGTRLTVL.

For the CDR3, the DNA is TGTGCCTGGAGTGCGGGGACTAGCGGAGTTTACGAGCAGTACTTC. Protein sequence: CAWSAGTSGVYEQYF. The V call is TRBV30, the J call TRBJ2-7, with TRBD2 matching over 11 bases. V was clipped by 1 base and J by 4 bases; unmatched bases: 6. CDR3 size: 15 residues. Germline V lookup: CDR1 GTSNPN, CDR2 SVGIG (reference sequence).

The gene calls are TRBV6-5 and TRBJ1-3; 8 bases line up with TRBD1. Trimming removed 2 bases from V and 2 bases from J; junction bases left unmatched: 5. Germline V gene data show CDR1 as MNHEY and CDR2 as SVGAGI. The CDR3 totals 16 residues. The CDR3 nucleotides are TGTGCCAGCAGTTACGCAGGACAGGGCCCTGGAAACACCATATATTTT. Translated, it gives CASSYAGQGPGNTIYF.

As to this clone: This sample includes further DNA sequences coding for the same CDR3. CDR3: CASSSSPYEQYF. The CDR3 DNA reads TGTGCCAGCAGTAGTAGCCCTTACGAGCAGTACTTC. The chain combines TRBV6-5 with TRBJ2-7; D not resolved. CDR3 length equals 12 residues. Germline V gives CDR1 MNHEY, CDR2 SVGAGI. V lost 5 bases to trimming and J lost 4 bases, with 9 bases between them.

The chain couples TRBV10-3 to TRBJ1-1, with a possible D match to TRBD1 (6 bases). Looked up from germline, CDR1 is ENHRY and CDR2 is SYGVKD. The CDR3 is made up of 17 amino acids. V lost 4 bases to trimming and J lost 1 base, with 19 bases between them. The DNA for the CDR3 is TGTGCCATCAGTGGACCCCCAGGGGAGATACGGAACACTGAAGCTTTCTTT. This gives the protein CAISGPPGEIRNTEAFF.

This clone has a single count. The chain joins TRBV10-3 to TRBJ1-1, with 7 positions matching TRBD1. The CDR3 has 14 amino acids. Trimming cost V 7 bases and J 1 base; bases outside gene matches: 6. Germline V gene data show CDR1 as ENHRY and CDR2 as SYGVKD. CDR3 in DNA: TGTGCCATCACCAAGGGGGCAGAGAACACTGAAGCTTTCTTT. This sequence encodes CAITKGAENTEAFF.

Here the CDR3 reads CASSLGANTGELFF. CDR3 in DNA: TGTGCCAGCAGCTTAGGGGCTAACACCGGGGAGCTGTTTTTT. This sequence joins TRBV7-3 and TRBJ2-2, with D possibly matching TRBD1 (5 bases). CDR3 length: 14 amino acids. The germline V and J ends were trimmed by 2 bases and 2 bases, with 6 bases remaining between them. Germline V gives CDR1 SGHTA, CDR2 FQGTGA. The variable domain in full, completed from reference TRBV7-3 and TRBJ2-2, reads GAGVSQTPSNKVTEKGKYVELRCDPISGHTALYWYRQSLGQGPEFLIYFQGTGAADDSGLPNDRFFAVRPEGSVSTLKIQRTERGDSAVYLCASSLGANTGELFFGEGSRLTVL.

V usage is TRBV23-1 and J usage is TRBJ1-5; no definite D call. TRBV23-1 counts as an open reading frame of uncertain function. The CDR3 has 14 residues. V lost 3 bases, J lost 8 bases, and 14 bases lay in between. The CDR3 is CASSHPREVKPQHF. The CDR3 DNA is TGCGCCAGCAGTCATCCGAGGGAGGTTAAGCCCCAGCATTTT.

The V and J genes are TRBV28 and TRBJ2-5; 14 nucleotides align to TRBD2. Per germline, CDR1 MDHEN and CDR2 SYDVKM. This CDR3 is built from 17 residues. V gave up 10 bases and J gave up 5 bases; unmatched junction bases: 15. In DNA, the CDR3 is TGTGCCACCCTCTCCGGGACTAGCGGGAGCGATGGGGAGACCCAGTACTTC. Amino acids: CATLSGTSGSDGETQYF.

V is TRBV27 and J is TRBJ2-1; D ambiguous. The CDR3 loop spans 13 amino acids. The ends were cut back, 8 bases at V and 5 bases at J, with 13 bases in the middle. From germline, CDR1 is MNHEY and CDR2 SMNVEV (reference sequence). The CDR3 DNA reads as TGTGCCAGCGGGCTGACGGCAAACAATGAGCAGTTCTTC. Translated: CASGLTANNEQFF.

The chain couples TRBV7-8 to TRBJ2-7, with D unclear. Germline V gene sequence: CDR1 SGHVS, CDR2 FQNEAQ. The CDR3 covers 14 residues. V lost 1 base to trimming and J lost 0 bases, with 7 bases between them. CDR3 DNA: TGTGCCAGCAGCTTAGTCGGGTTCTCCTACGAGCAGTACTTC. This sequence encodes CASSLVGFSYEQYF.

CDR3 in amino acids: CASSQDLHKGDEQFF. The CDR3 nucleotides read TGTGCCAGCAGCCAAGACCTCCACAAGGGAGATGAGCAGTTCTTC. The chain joins TRBV4-2 to TRBJ2-1; D may be TRBD2 (5 bases). The V end lost 0 bases, the J end lost 8 bases, and 14 bases lay between the germline ends. CDR1 LGHNA and CDR2 YNFKEQ come from the germline V gene. The CDR3 is 15 residues long.

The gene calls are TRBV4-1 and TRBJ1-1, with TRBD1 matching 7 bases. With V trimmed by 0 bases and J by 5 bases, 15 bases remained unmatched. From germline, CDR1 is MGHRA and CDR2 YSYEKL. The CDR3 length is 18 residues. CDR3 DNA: TGCGCCAGCAGCCAAGATCTGGGTCGGGGAGAACAGGGGACTGAAGCTTTCTTT. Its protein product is CASSQDLGRGEQGTEAFF.

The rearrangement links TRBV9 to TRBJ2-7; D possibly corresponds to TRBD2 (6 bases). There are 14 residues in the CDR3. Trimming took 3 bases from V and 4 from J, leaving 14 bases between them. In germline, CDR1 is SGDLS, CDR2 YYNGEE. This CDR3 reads CASSDRDFTYEQYF. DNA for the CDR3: TGTGCCAGCAGCGATCGGGACTTTACTTACGAGCAGTACTTC.

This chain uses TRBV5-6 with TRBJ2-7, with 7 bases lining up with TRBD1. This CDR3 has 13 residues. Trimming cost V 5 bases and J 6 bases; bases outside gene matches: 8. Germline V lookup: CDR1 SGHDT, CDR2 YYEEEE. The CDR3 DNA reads TGTGCCAGCAGTGACAGGGACCACGGCGAGCAGTACTTC. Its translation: CASSDRDHGEQYF.

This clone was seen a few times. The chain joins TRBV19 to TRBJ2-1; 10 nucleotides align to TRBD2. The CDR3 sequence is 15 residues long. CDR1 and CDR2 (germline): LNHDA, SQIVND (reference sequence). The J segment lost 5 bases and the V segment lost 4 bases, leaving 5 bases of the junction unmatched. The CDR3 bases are TGTGCCAGTAGTACTAGCGGGAGTAACCACAATGAGCAGTTCTTC. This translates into CASSTSGSNHNEQFF.

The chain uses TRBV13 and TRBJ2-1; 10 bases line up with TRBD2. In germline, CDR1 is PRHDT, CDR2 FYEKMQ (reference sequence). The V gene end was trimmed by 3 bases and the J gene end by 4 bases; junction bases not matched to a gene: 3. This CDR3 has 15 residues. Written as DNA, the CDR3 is TGTGCCAGCAGCTTTGAGACTAGCGGGTACAATGAGCAGTTCTTC. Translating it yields CASSFETSGYNEQFF.

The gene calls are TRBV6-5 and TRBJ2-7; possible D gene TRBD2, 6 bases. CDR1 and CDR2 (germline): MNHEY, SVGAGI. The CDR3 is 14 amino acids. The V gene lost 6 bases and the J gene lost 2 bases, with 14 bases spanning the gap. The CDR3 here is CASSPGTVTYEQYF. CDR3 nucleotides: TGTGCCAGCAGCCCCGGGACTGTGACCTACGAGCAGTACTTC.

CDR3 protein: CASSQSFYEQYF. CDR3 nucleotide sequence: TGTGCCAGCAGCCAATCCTTCTACGAGCAGTACTTC. The gene calls are TRBV14 and TRBJ2-7; D not resolved. Looked up from germline, CDR1 is SGHDN and CDR2 is FVKESK. This CDR3 comprises 12 residues. Trimming pared 2 bases from V and 3 bases from J, leaving 5 bases between.

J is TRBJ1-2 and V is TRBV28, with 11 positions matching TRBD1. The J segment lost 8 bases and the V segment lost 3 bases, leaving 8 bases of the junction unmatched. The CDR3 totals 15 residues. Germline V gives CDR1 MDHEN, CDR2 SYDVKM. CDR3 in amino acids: CASSFTGTGGSGYTF. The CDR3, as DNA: TGTGCCAGCAGTTTTACCGGGACAGGGGGATCCGGCTACACCTTC.

The CDR3 is CASSWGQGGMNTEAFF. The CDR3 DNA reads TGTGCCAGCAGCTGGGGACAGGGCGGAATGAACACTGAAGCTTTCTTT. The chain joins TRBV13 to TRBJ1-1; 9 bases map to TRBD1. Germline V gene lookup returns CDR1 PRHDT and CDR2 FYEKMQ (reference sequence). This CDR3 spans 16 amino acids. With V trimmed by 4 bases and J by 0 bases, 6 bases remained unmatched.